One sample yielded the 31 T cell receptor beta chains listed below, sequenced in a study of blood T cells in healthy people across ages. Through a sample-barcoded 5' primer and a J-beta primer mix, a second PCR was run for 7 to 11 cycles. TCRdb re-called the 5' RACE reads with MiXCR, one entry per CDR3 protein. The sample records about 1.1 million distinct CDR3 sequences, 35% to 45% being singletons. Sequences were obtained from blood. All receptors come from a man younger than 35 in good health.

The chain recombines TRBV6-2 or TRBV6-3 with TRBJ2-1; no firm D call. V lost 2 bases to trimming and J lost 10 bases, with 18 bases between them. Per germline, CDR1 MNHEY and CDR2 SVGEGT. The CDR3 has 15 residues. The CDR3 DNA is TGTGCCAGCAGTTACACGCGAGCTGGTGGTGGGGAGCAGTTCTTC. The encoded protein is CASSYTRAGGGEQFF.

The table lists this clonotype with a few counts. The V call is TRBV20-1, the J call TRBJ1-1; tentative D call: TRBD1 (5 bases). Trimming cost V 5 bases and J 6 bases, with 16 bases left between them. There are 13 residues in the CDR3. Germline CDR1 is DFQATT and CDR2 is SNEGSKA (reference sequence). DNA of the CDR3: TGCAGTGCTCTATCCGGGACGAGCTCTGAAGCTTTCTTT. This sequence encodes CSALSGTSSEAFF.

Regarding this clonotype: With a much larger clone just one base away, this may be a read error. The gene calls are TRBV13 and TRBJ1-1; D gene ambiguous. The CDR3 contains 15 residues. Germline V CDR1 and CDR2: PRHDT, FYEKMQ (reference sequence). Here the CDR3 reads CASSPLLGLNTVAFF. CDR3 coding DNA: TGTGCCAGCAGCCCACTTTTGGGATTGAACACTGTAGCTTTCTTT.

This clonotype was seen a few times. DNA of the CDR3: TGTGCCAGCAGCAAAACAGGGGCGGGCGGCTACACCTTC. Translation: CASSKTGAGGYTF. The genes are TRBV14 and TRBJ1-2; 7 bases agree with TRBD1. CDR3 length: 13 amino acids. Per germline, CDR1 SGHDN and CDR2 FVKESK. Trimming took 5 bases from V and 8 from J; bases not matched to a gene: 8.

Notes on this clonotype: The junction departs from the called germline gene at one end, perhaps through a read error. The V gene is TRBV4-3, the J gene TRBJ2-4, with no clear D. The CDR3 has 15 residues. Per the germline V gene, CDR1 is LGHNA and CDR2 is YSLEER. The CDR3 nucleotides are TGCGCCAGCAGCCCCACCGGGTTGGCGGCAAACATTCAGCACTTC. This encodes CASSPTGLAANIQHF.

This clonotype was picked up a small number of times. The gene calls are TRBV2 and TRBJ1-5, with D maybe TRBD1 (6 bases). This CDR3 spans 15 amino acids. The germline V and J ends were trimmed by 5 bases and 5 bases, with 16 bases remaining between them. Germline assignment: CDR1 SNHLY and CDR2 FYNNEI. The DNA of the CDR3 is TGTGCCAGCAGTCAAGGGGGAACTCGTCATCAGCCCCAGCATTTT. Translation: CASSQGGTRHQPQHF.

The chain recombines TRBV24-1 with TRBJ1-2; D may be TRBD1 (5 bases). CDR1 and CDR2 from the germline V gene are KGHDR and SFDVKD. The CDR3 length is 12 residues. The V end was cut by 2 bases, the J end by 8 bases, with 8 bases between. CDR3 DNA: TGTGCCACCAGTGATTCGGGGCTAGGCTACACCTTC. It codes for CATSDSGLGYTF.

This clonotype appeared many times. V is TRBV7-2 and J is TRBJ1-2; TRBD1 might be the D (5 bases). V was clipped by 1 base and J by 5 bases, with 11 bases between them. The CDR3 loop spans 14 amino acids. Looked up from germline, CDR1 is SGHTA and CDR2 is FQGNSA. CDR3 in DNA: TGTGCCAGCAGCTTAGATGGCGCAGGGTATGGCTACACCTTC. Its translation is CASSLDGAGYGYTF.

This clonotype was detected only a few times. This sequence joins TRBV5-6 and TRBJ1-2, with D possibly matching TRBD1 (6 bases). The germline CDR1 and CDR2 sequences are SGHDT and YYEEEE. This CDR3 has 14 residues. V lost 3 bases to trimming and J lost 5 bases, with 14 bases between them. CDR3 protein: CASSSPTGAYGYTF. DNA of the CDR3: TGTGCCAGCAGCTCTCCGACAGGAGCTTATGGCTACACCTTC.

This clonotype came up a few times. The rearrangement joins TRBV5-6 to TRBJ2-1; 7 nucleotides align to TRBD2. V gave up 6 bases and J gave up 10 bases; unmatched junction bases: 4. This CDR3 comprises 11 residues. CDR1 SGHDT and CDR2 YYEEEE come from the germline V gene. DNA for the CDR3: TGTGCCAGCACCACCGGGGGGGAGCAGTTCTTC. Its translation: CASTTGGEQFF. Drawing the rest from reference TRBV5-6 and TRBJ2-1, the complete variable domain is DAGVTQSPTHLIKTRGQQVTLRCSPKSGHDTVSWYQQALGQGPQFIFQYYEEEERQRGNFPDRFSGHQFPNYSSELNVNALLLGDSALYLCASTTGGEQFFGPGTRLTVL.

This clonotype was observed a handful of times. CDR3 DNA sequence: TGCGCCAGCAGCCAAGGGGCGAAGCTAGCCAAAAACATTCAGTACTTC. Translating gives CASSQGAKLAKNIQYF. The V and J genes are TRBV4-3 and TRBJ2-4; no clear D gene. Trimming took off 1 base at V and 0 bases at J, with 10 bases between the two ends. From germline, CDR1 is LGHNA and CDR2 YSLEER. CDR3 length: 16 residues.

This clonotype was counted between two and nine times. The chain combines TRBV3-1 with TRBJ2-2, with a possible D match to TRBD1 (6 bases). V was shortened by 4 bases and J by 3 bases, with 21 bases between the two germline ends. Germline V gene sequence: CDR1 LGHDT, CDR2 YNNKEL (reference sequence). This CDR3 comprises 18 residues. The CDR3 DNA reads TGTGCCAGCAGCCGACAGAACCCGAGGACAGACTACACCGGGGAGCTGTTTTTT. Residues: CASSRQNPRTDYTGELFF.

The rearrangement joins TRBV7-9 to TRBJ1-4; 9 bases are shared with TRBD1. Germline-derived CDR1 and CDR2 are SEHNR and FQNEAQ (reference sequence). The CDR3 is 13 amino acids. Trimming removed 7 bases from V and 5 bases from J; junction bases left unmatched: 2. The CDR3 protein is CASIGTGNEKLFF. CDR3 bases: TGTGCCAGCATAGGGACAGGGAATGAAAAACTGTTTTTT.

The chain uses TRBV12-3 or TRBV12-4 and TRBJ1-4; the match to TRBD1 covers 7 bases. The CDR3 consists of 15 residues. J lost 6 bases, V lost 5 bases, and 9 bases had no gene match. CDR3 amino acids: CASSQQGGGDEKLFF. The CDR3 bases are TGTGCCAGCAGTCAGCAGGGGGGAGGGGATGAAAAACTGTTTTTT.

This chain joins TRBV28 and TRBJ2-5, with D perhaps given as TRBD1 or TRBD2 (5 bases each). Germline V gene lookup returns CDR1 MDHEN and CDR2 SYDVKM. Trimming took 5 bases from V and 11 from J, leaving 21 bases between them. The CDR3 has 14 amino acids. The CDR3 nucleotides read TGTGCCAGCAGTACTCGGACGGGACGGGATGAGCAGTACTTC. Protein: CASSTRTGRDEQYF.

The V and J genes are TRBV20-1 and TRBJ2-1; TRBD1 agrees at 8 bases. CDR3 size: 16 residues. Germline assignment: CDR1 DFQATT and CDR2 SNEGSKA (reference sequence). The J segment lost 9 bases and the V segment lost 5 bases, leaving 18 bases of the junction unmatched. The CDR3 reads CSAHPRGQGIRGEQFF. As DNA, the CDR3 is TGCAGTGCTCACCCACGTGGACAGGGAATTAGGGGTGAGCAGTTCTTC.

This clonotype has ten or more counts. J is TRBJ1-2 and V is TRBV3-1; D remains unclear. The CDR3 sequence is 13 residues long. The germline gives CDR1 LGHDT, CDR2 YNNKEL (reference sequence). Trimming removed 4 bases from V and 5 bases from J, with 11 bases in between. The CDR3, as DNA: TGTGCCAGCAGCCCAGACACTCAATATGGCTACACCTTC. Translation: CASSPDTQYGYTF.

The rearrangement joins TRBV20-1 to TRBJ2-4; the D is unclear. Germline CDR1 and CDR2: DFQATT and SNEGSKA (reference sequence). The V end lost 1 base, the J end lost 3 bases, and 16 bases lay between the germline ends. This CDR3 has 16 amino acids. The CDR3 reads CSARAPQGHGKNIQYF. The CDR3 DNA is TGCAGTGCTAGAGCCCCCCAAGGGCATGGCAAAAACATTCAGTACTTC.

This clonotype has just a few counts. The chain is built from TRBV5-6 and TRBJ1-2, with D maybe TRBD1 (5 bases). This CDR3 contains 13 residues. Germline CDR1 and CDR2: SGHDT and YYEEEE. The V gene lost 4 bases and the J gene lost 3 bases, with 10 bases spanning the gap. This chain's CDR3 is CASSQTEYYGYTF. As DNA, the CDR3 is TGTGCCAGCAGCCAGACAGAGTACTATGGCTACACCTTC.

The sample holds a few counts of this clonotype. This chain uses TRBV10-3 with TRBJ1-1, with D possibly matching TRBD1 (5 bases). V dropped 10 bases and J dropped 1 base, with 13 bases sitting between them. Germline V CDR1 and CDR2: ENHRY, SYGVKD. The CDR3 loop spans 13 amino acids. CDR3 sequence reads: CATESQGNTEAFF. The DNA for the CDR3 is TGTGCCACCGAATCTCAGGGGAACACTGAAGCTTTCTTT.

V and J are TRBV6-5 and TRBJ2-1; no firm D call. Germline values: CDR1 MNHEY, CDR2 SVGAGI. CDR3 length: 14 residues. V lost 6 bases to trimming and J lost 8 bases, with 17 bases between them. CDR3 amino acids: CASSPGAKVDEQFF. CDR3 DNA sequence: TGTGCCAGCAGCCCCGGTGCGAAGGTCGATGAGCAGTTCTTC.

The chain employs TRBV5-1 and TRBJ2-2, with D possibly being TRBD1 (5 bases). Germline V lookup: CDR1 SGHRS, CDR2 YFSETQ. V was clipped by 4 bases and J by 3 bases, with 10 bases between them. The CDR3 spans 14 residues. The CDR3 DNA reads as TGCGCCAGCAGCCAGACAGAGGACACCGGGGAGCTGTTTTTT. It yields the protein CASSQTEDTGELFF.

The gene calls are TRBV7-2 and TRBJ1-2; TRBD1 matches 8 bases. The V and J ends lost 7 bases and 4 bases, in that order; junction bases with no gene match: 8. The CDR3 totals 14 residues. Per the germline V gene, CDR1 is SGHTA and CDR2 is FQGNSA. The CDR3 reads CASIQRTGFYGYTF. As DNA, the CDR3 is TGTGCCAGCATCCAGAGGACAGGGTTCTATGGCTACACCTTC.

The V and J genes are TRBV11-1 and TRBJ2-3; D perhaps matches TRBD1 (6 bases). The CDR3 totals 14 residues. The germline V gene encodes CDR1 SGHAT and CDR2 FQDESV (reference sequence). Trimming removed 4 bases from V and 3 bases from J, with 11 bases in between. The CDR3 DNA reads TGTGCCAGCAGCTACATGGGGGCGACAGATACGCAGTATTTT. Encoded protein: CASSYMGATDTQYF.

The J gene is TRBJ1-1, the V gene TRBV25-1; TRBD1 is a possible D gene (6 bases). The CDR3 has 12 residues. V lost 5 bases and J 8 bases, leaving 12 bases between the germline ends. Germline CDR1 MGHDK, CDR2 SYGVNS. In DNA form, the CDR3 reads TGTGCCAGCAGTCTCGAAGGACAGGAAGCTTTCTTT. This gives the protein CASSLEGQEAFF.

This clonotype was counted a few times. The V and J genes are TRBV12-3 or TRBV12-4 and TRBJ1-1, with no clear D. V was cut by 3 bases and J by 2 bases, with 13 bases left in between. This CDR3 has 15 residues. CDR3 coding DNA: TGTGCCAGCAGTTTCGGTAGAGGCACAAACACTGAAGCTTTCTTT. It encodes CASSFGRGTNTEAFF.

This clonotype has only a few counts. The chain carries TRBV6-2 or TRBV6-3 and TRBJ2-7; 9 nucleotides line up with TRBD1. Per the germline V gene, CDR1 is MNHEY and CDR2 is SVGEGT. The junction had 10 bases not matched to a gene; V was cut back by 7 bases and J by 3 bases. CDR3 length: 15 residues. CDR3 in amino acids: CASTGQGRRFYEQYF. CDR3 bases: TGTGCCAGCACCGGACAGGGGCGCCGATTCTACGAGCAGTACTTC.

This clonotype was seen a few times. The CDR3, as DNA: TGTGCCAGCAATGTCGTGGGGGTTGAAGCTTTCTTT. It specifies CASNVVGVEAFF. This chain uses TRBV2 with TRBJ1-1; weak D call: TRBD1 (5 bases). Germline CDR1 and CDR2: SNHLY and FYNNEI. This CDR3 is 12 amino acids long. Between the trimmed V and J ends, which lost 7 bases and 7 bases, there was a span of 13 bases.

This clonotype has just a few counts. V usage is TRBV6-2 or TRBV6-3 and J usage is TRBJ2-4; D gene unclear. This CDR3 region has 18 residues. CDR1 and CDR2 (germline): MNHEY, SVGEGT. V dropped 4 bases and J dropped 0 bases, with 19 bases sitting between them. The CDR3 nucleotides read TGTGCCAGCAGTTTTCCCACAGCCCTACTACTAGCCAAAAACATTCAGTACTTC. It specifies CASSFPTALLLAKNIQYF.

The chain uses TRBV7-9 and TRBJ1-2; D perhaps matches TRBD1 (6 bases). V was pared by 1 base and J by 9 bases, with 15 bases between. The CDR3 has 14 amino acids. Germline V gene data show CDR1 as SEHNR and CDR2 as FQNEAQ (reference sequence). CDR3 in amino acids: CASSLVGHRRSYTF. The CDR3, as DNA: TGTGCCAGCAGCTTAGTGGGACACAGGCGAAGCTACACCTTC.

This clonotype came up many times. V and J are TRBV7-9 and TRBJ1-4; D unresolved. This CDR3 has 17 amino acids. V gave up 3 bases and J gave up 8 bases, with 22 bases separating them. From germline, CDR1 is SEHNR and CDR2 FQNEAQ (reference sequence). The CDR3 loop reads CASSFKASMKGGEKLFF. The CDR3 nucleotides are TGTGCCAGCAGCTTCAAGGCCTCCATGAAGGGAGGCGAAAAACTGTTTTTT. The full variable domain, rest sourced from reference TRBV7-9 and TRBJ1-4, is DTGVSQNPRHKITKRGQNVTFRCDPISEHNRLYWYRQTLGQGPEFLTYFQNEAQLEKSRLLSDRFSAERPKGSFSTLEIQRTEQGDSAMYLCASSFKASMKGGEKLFFGSGTQLSVL.